Below, 25 T cell receptor beta chains from the same sample are listed, as sequenced in a study of shared clonotypes between healthy human individuals. Repertoires were generated with immunoSEQ multiplex PCR, while TCRdb's copy carries only in-frame clones and drops some. The top ten hold under 0.15% of the sample, which has some 2,000,000 clones, about 95% seen once. Sample: naive CD4+ T cells sorted from blood. Noted subset: CD45RA+ positively selected. Receptor source: a man between 18 and 35 years old in good health.

The chain uses TRBV18 and TRBJ2-2; D ambiguous. This CDR3 is 12 amino acids long. Trimming removed 2 bases from V and 7 bases from J, with 5 bases in between. In germline, CDR1 is KGHSH, CDR2 LQKENI. The CDR3 here is CASSPMNGELFF. CDR3 sequence (DNA): TGTGCCAGCTCACCAATGAACGGGGAGCTGTTTTTT.

The CDR3 reads CASSAQGPDTQYF. For the CDR3, the DNA is TGTGCCAGCAGCGCACAAGGGCCGGATACGCAGTATTTT. The rearrangement joins TRBV14 to TRBJ2-3; D unresolved. Trimming removed 5 bases from V and 6 bases from J, with 12 bases in between. This CDR3 region has 13 residues. Per germline, CDR1 SGHDN and CDR2 FVKESK.

V usage is TRBV4-1 and J usage is TRBJ1-1, with TRBD1 matching over 7 bases. The trim removed 0 bases at V and 5 bases at J, leaving 9 bases unmatched. The CDR3 length is 16 residues. CDR1 and CDR2 from the germline V gene are MGHRA and YSYEKL. The CDR3 nucleotides are TGCGCCAGCAGCCAAGATCCAGCAGGGGGGTGGACTGAAGCTTTCTTT. Amino acids: CASSQDPAGGWTEAFF.

The V gene is TRBV5-1, the J gene TRBJ2-1; 7 bases line up with TRBD1. This CDR3 has 16 amino acids. J lost 1 base, V lost 8 bases, and 12 bases had no gene match. Per the germline V gene, CDR1 is SGHRS and CDR2 is YFSETQ. CDR3 nucleotide sequence: TGCGCCAGTAGCGCACAGGGGTTAAGGTCCTACAATGAGCAGTTCTTC. Encoded protein: CASSAQGLRSYNEQFF.

J is TRBJ1-1 and V is TRBV5-4, with a tentative D call TRBD1 (6 bases). The CDR3 is 14 amino acids. CDR1 SGHNT and CDR2 YYREEE come from the germline V gene (reference sequence). The V gene lost 4 bases and the J gene lost 4 bases, with 14 bases spanning the gap. In DNA form, the CDR3 reads TGTGCCAGCAGCATAGGGGGGGCCGGCACTGAAGCTTTCTTT. This translates into CASSIGGAGTEAFF.

V is TRBV5-4 and J is TRBJ2-5; D ambiguous. The ends were cut back, 2 bases at V and 1 base at J, with 12 bases in the middle. The CDR3 length is 15 residues. Germline V CDR1 and CDR2: SGHNT, YYREEE (reference sequence). CDR3 DNA: TGTGCCAGCAGCTTACTTTTGGGCAGCCAAGAGACCCAGTACTTC. This translates into CASSLLLGSQETQYF.

Written as DNA, the CDR3 is TGTGCCAGCAGCGCCCGAAGAGGCTCCTATAATTCACCCCTCCACTTT. It codes for CASSARRGSYNSPLHF. This chain connects TRBV7-2 to TRBJ1-6; D gene uncertain. The V and J ends lost 5 bases and 0 bases respectively, with 11 bases between them. CDR1 and CDR2 (germline): SGHTA, FQGNSA. CDR3 length: 16 amino acids.

The chain carries TRBV5-1 and TRBJ2-7; D is perhaps TRBD1 (5 bases). The CDR3 extends over 14 amino acids. Germline V lookup: CDR1 SGHRS, CDR2 YFSETQ. Between the trimmed V and J ends, which lost 3 bases and 0 bases, there was a span of 10 bases. The CDR3: CASSYRTDSYEQYF. The CDR3 DNA is TGCGCCAGCAGCTACAGGACGGACTCCTACGAGCAGTACTTC. Full variable domain (remainder filled in from reference TRBV5-1 and TRBJ2-7): KAGVTQTPRYLIKTRGQQVTLSCSPISGHRSVSWYQQTPGQGLQFLFEYFSETQRNKGNFPGRFSGRQFSNSRSEMNVSTLELGDSALYLCASSYRTDSYEQYFGPGTRLTVT.

The V call is TRBV2, the J call TRBJ1-2; 12 bases align to TRBD1. The V segment lost 11 bases and the J segment 4 bases; nucleotides outside the gene matches: 5. CDR1 is SNHLY, CDR2 FYNNEI, per germline. The CDR3 loop spans 13 amino acids. As DNA, the CDR3 is TGTGCCGCAGCGGGACAGGGGGCCTATGGCTACACCTTC. Translated: CAAAGQGAYGYTF.

The rearrangement links TRBV7-2 to TRBJ2-5, with D hard to call. Germline-derived CDR1 and CDR2 are SGHTA and FQGNSA. The ends were cut back, 0 bases at V and 4 bases at J, with 9 bases in the middle. This CDR3 spans 14 amino acids. CDR3 loop: CASSLAGFSETQYF. In DNA form, the CDR3 reads TGTGCCAGCAGCTTAGCGGGATTTTCAGAGACCCAGTACTTC.

About this clone itself: The sample holds other DNA sequences that translate to the same CDR3. The chain recombines TRBV2 with TRBJ2-7; 10 positions match TRBD1. The V gene's germline CDR1 is SNHLY and CDR2 FYNNEI. Losses at the gene ends were 8 bases for V and 0 bases for J; bases not matched to a gene: 4. CDR3 length equals 14 residues. The CDR3 sequence: CASSGQGSSYEQYF. The CDR3 DNA sequence: TGTGCCAGCTCGGGACAGGGGAGCTCCTACGAGCAGTACTTC.

This clone was counted once. The genes are TRBV10-3 and TRBJ1-1, with 8 bases that match TRBD1. The V gene's germline CDR1 is ENHRY and CDR2 SYGVKD. The V and J ends lost 10 bases and 3 bases, in that order; junction bases with no gene match: 16. This CDR3 has 16 amino acids. The CDR3 sequence is CATRRTGIEGDTEAFF. The CDR3 DNA is TGTGCCACCAGGAGGACAGGGATTGAGGGGGACACTGAAGCTTTCTTT.

The chain recombines TRBV21-1 with TRBJ2-7. TRBV21-1 is a documented pseudogene. The CDR3 has 15 amino acids. CDR3 nucleotide sequence: TGTGCCAGCAGCACCCACCCGGGCCTCTCCTACGAGCAGTACTTC. This codes for CASSTHPGLSYEQYF.

The chain uses TRBV30 and TRBJ2-7, with D maybe TRBD2 (6 bases). Germline CDR1 is GTSNPN and CDR2 is SVGIG (reference sequence). Trimming took 5 bases from V and 2 from J, leaving 13 bases between them. The CDR3 contains 13 residues. CDR3 nucleotides: TGTGCCTGGCGGGGGACTCACCCCTACGAGCAGTACTTC. This codes for CAWRGTHPYEQYF. The full variable domain, in which reference TRBV30 and TRBJ2-7 provide the parts outside the CDR3, is SQTIHQWPATLVQPVGSPLSLECTVEGTSNPNLYWYRQAAGRGLQLLFYSVGIGQISSEVPQNLSASRPQDRQFILSSKKLLLSDSGFYLCAWRGTHPYEQYFGPGTRLTVT.

V gene TRBV7-2 combines with J gene TRBJ2-5; possible D gene TRBD2, 6 bases. The CDR3 length is 14 residues. V lost 6 bases and J 4 bases, leaving 15 bases between the germline ends. Looked up from germline, CDR1 is SGHTA and CDR2 is FQGNSA. CDR3: CASRDVGGRETQYF. In DNA form, the CDR3 reads TGTGCCAGCAGGGACGTCGGGGGACGAGAGACCCAGTACTTC.

V gene TRBV5-4 combines with J gene TRBJ1-4; a weak D match, TRBD1 (5 bases). The ends were cut back, 2 bases at V and 8 bases at J, with 10 bases in the middle. There are 13 residues in the CDR3. Germline lookup yields CDR1 SGHNT and CDR2 YYREEE (reference sequence). CDR3 nucleotide sequence: TGTGCCAGCAGCTTACCAGGGTCCGAAAAACTGTTTTTT. Encoded protein: CASSLPGSEKLFF.

This clone was picked up one time. This sequence joins TRBV11-2 and TRBJ2-1; 11 bases align to TRBD2. V gave up 0 bases and J gave up 0 bases; unmatched junction bases: 4. The germline V gene encodes CDR1 SGHAT and CDR2 FQNNGV. The CDR3 loop spans 18 amino acids. The CDR3 protein is CASSLDKGLAASYNEQFF. The CDR3, as DNA: TGTGCCAGCAGCTTAGATAAGGGACTAGCGGCCTCCTACAATGAGCAGTTCTTC.

The chain employs TRBV18 and TRBJ2-1; D assignment may be TRBD1 or TRBD2 (5 bases each). Trimming removed 0 bases at V and 3 bases at J, with 9 bases between. Per germline, CDR1 KGHSH and CDR2 LQKENI. The CDR3 covers 15 residues. The CDR3 loop is CASSPPRGIYNEQFF. CDR3 nucleotides: TGTGCCAGCTCACCACCCCGGGGCATCTACAATGAGCAGTTCTTC.

The chain employs TRBV9 and TRBJ2-5; 12 nucleotides agree with TRBD2. Germline CDR1 is SGDLS and CDR2 is YYNGEE. J was trimmed by 5 bases and V by 4 bases; bases with no gene match: 9. The CDR3 sequence is 16 residues long. CDR3 loop: CASSRTLAGGPETQYF. CDR3 nucleotides: TGTGCCAGCAGCCGGACCCTAGCGGGAGGGCCCGAGACCCAGTACTTC.

This chain joins TRBV4-1 and TRBJ2-2, with 10 bases matching TRBD1. Per the germline V gene, CDR1 is MGHRA and CDR2 is YSYEKL. This CDR3 spans 16 amino acids. J lost 3 bases, V lost 6 bases, and 7 bases had no gene match. The CDR3 sequence is CASRQDRGRYTGELFF. The CDR3 nucleotides read TGCGCCAGCAGGCAGGACAGGGGGAGATACACCGGGGAGCTGTTTTTT.

The genes are TRBV7-9 and TRBJ1-2; D not certain. V gave up 1 base and J gave up 4 bases, with 7 bases separating them. Germline V CDR1 and CDR2: SEHNR, FQNEAQ (reference sequence). The CDR3 loop spans 13 amino acids. This chain's CDR3 is CASSLEVVYGYTF. CDR3 sequence (DNA): TGTGCCAGCAGCTTAGAGGTCGTCTATGGCTACACCTTC.

The rearrangement joins TRBV11-2 to TRBJ2-7; D is ambiguous. The CDR3 sequence is 14 residues long. Germline CDR1 SGHAT, CDR2 FQNNGV. V lost 3 bases and J lost 0, with 9 bases in between. CDR3 DNA sequence: TGTGCCAGCAGCTTTGACCCGGGCTCCTACGAGCAGTACTTC. Translation: CASSFDPGSYEQYF.

The chain has TRBV5-8 and TRBJ1-4, with D unclear. Trimming removed 3 bases from V and 8 bases from J, with 14 bases in between. The CDR3 sequence is 14 residues long. Germline V gene sequence: CDR1 SGHTS, CDR2 YDEGEE. CDR3 DNA: TGTGCCAGCAGCTCGGGCCCTGCCAGCGAAAAACTGTTTTTT. Protein sequence: CASSSGPASEKLFF.

The chain links TRBV29-1 to TRBJ1-5; 9 positions match TRBD1. This CDR3 spans 17 amino acids. V trimming: 4 bases; J trimming: 5 bases; junction bases outside the gene matches: 15. Germline-derived CDR1 and CDR2 are SQVTM and ANQGSEA. CDR3 coding DNA: TGCAGCGTTGTATGGACAGGGGCTTGGTTTGAGGATCAGCCCCAGCATTTT. It yields the protein CSVVWTGAWFEDQPQHF.

The V and J genes are TRBV5-1 and TRBJ1-1; TRBD1 aligns across 7 bases. CDR1 is SGHRS, CDR2 YFSETQ, per germline. V shed 6 bases, J shed 5 bases, and the junction held 7 bases outside the gene matches. The CDR3 length is 13 residues. DNA of the CDR3: TGCGCCAGCACTCCGACAGGGCAAACTGAAGCTTTCTTT. Amino acid sequence: CASTPTGQTEAFF.